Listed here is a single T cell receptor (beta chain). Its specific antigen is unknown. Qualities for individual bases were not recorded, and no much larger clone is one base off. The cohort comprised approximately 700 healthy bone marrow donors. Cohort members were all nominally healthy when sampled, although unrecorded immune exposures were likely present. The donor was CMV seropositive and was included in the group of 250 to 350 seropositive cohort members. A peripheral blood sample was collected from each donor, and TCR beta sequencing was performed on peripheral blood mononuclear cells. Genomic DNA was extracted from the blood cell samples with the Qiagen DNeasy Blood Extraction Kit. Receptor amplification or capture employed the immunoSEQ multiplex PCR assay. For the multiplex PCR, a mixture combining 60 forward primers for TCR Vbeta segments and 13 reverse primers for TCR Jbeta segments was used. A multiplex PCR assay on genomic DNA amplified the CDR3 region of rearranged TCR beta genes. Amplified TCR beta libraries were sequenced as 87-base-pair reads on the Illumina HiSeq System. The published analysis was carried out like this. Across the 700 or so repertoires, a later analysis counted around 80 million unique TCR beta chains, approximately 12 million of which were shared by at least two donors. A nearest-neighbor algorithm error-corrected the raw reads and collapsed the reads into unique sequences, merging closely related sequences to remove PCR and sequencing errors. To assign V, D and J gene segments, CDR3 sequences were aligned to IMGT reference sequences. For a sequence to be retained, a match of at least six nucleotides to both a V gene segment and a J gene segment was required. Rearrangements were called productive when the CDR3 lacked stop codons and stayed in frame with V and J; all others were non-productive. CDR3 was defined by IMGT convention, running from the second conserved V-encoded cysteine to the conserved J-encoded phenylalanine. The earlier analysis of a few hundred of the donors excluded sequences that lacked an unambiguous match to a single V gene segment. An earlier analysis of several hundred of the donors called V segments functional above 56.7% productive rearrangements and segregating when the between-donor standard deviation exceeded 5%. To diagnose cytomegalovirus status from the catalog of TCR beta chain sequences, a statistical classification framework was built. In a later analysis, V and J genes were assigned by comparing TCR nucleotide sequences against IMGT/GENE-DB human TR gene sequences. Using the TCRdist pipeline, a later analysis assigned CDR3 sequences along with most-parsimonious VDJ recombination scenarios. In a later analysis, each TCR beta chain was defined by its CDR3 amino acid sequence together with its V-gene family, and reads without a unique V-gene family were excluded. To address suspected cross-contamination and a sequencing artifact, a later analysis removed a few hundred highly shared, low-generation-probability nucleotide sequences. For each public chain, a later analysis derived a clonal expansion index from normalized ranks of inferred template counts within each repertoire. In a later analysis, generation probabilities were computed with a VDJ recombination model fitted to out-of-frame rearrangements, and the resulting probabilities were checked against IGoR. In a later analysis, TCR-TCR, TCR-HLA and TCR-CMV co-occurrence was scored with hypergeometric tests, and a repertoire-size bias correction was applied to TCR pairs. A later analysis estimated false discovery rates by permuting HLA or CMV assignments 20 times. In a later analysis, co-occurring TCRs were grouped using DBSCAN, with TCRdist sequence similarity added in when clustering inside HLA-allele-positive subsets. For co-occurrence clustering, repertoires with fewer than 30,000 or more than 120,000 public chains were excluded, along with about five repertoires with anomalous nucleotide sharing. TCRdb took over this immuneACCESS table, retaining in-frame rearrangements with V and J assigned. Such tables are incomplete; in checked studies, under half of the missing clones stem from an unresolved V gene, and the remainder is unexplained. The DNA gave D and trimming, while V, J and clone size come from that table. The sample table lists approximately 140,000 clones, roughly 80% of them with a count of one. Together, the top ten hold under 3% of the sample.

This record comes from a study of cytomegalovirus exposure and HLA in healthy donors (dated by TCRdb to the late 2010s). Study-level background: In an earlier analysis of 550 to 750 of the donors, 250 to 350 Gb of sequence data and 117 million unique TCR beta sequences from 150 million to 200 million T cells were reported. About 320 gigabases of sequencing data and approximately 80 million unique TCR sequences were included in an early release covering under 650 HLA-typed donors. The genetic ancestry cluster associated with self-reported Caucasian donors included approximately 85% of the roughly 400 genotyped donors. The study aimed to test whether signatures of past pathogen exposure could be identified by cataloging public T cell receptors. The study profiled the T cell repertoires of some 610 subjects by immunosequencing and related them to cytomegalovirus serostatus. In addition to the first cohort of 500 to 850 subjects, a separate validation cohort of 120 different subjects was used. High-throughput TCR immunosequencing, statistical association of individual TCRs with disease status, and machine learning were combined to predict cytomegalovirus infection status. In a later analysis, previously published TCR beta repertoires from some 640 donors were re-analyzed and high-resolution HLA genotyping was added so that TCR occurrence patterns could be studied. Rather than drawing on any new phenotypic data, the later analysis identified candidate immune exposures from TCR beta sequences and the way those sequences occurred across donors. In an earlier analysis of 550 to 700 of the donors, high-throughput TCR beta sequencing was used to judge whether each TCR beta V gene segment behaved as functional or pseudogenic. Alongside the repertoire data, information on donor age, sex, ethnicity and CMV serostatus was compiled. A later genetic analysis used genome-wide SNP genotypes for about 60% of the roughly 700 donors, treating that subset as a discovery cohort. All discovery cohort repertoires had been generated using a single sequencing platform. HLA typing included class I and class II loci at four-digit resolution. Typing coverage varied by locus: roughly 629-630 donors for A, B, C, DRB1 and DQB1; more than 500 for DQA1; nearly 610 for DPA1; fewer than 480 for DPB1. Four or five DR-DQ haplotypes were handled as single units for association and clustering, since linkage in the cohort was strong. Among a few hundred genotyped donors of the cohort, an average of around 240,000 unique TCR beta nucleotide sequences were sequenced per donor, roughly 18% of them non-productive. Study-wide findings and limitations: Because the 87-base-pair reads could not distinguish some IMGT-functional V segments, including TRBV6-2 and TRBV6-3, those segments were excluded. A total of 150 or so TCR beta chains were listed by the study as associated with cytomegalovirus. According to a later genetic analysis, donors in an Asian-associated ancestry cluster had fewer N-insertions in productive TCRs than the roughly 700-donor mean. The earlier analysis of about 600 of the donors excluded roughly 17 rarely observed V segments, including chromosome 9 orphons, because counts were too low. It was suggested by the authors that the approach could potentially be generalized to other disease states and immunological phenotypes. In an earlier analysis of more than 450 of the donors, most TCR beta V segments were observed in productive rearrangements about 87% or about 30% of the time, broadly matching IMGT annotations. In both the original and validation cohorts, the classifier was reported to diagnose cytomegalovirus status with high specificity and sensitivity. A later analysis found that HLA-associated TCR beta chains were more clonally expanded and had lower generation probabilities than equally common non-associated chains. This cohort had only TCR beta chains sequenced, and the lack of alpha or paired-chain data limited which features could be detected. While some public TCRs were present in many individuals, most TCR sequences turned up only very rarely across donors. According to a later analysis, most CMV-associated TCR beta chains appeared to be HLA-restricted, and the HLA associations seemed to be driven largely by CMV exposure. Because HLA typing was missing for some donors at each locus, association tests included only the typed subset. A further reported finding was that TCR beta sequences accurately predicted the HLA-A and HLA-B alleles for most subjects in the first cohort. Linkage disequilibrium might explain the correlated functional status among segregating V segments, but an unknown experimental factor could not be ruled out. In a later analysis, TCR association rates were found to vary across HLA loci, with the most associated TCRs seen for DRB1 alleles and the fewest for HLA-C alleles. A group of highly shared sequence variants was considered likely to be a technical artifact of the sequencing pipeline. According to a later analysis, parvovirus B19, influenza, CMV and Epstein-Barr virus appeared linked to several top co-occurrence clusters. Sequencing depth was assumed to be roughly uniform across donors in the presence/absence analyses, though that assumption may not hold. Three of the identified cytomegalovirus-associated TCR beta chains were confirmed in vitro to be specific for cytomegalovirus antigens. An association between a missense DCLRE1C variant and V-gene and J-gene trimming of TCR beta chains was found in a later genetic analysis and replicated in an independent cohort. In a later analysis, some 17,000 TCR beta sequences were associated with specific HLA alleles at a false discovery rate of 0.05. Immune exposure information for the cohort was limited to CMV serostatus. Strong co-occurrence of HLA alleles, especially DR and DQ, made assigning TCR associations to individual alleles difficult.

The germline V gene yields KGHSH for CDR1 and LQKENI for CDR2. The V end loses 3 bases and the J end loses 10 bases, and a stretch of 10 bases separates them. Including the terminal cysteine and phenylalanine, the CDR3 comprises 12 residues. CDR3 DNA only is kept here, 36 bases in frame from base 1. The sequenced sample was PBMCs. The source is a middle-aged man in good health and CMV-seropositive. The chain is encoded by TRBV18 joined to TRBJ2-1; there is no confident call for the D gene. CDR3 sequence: CASSPPLREQFF. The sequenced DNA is TGTGCCAGCTCACCCCCACTACGGGAGCAGTTCTTC.